The rows below give T cell receptor beta chains drawn from one sample of a study of shared clonotypes between healthy human individuals. The data were produced by immunoSEQ multiplex PCR, yet TCRdb's version contains in-frame clones alone and is incomplete. Among fewer than 130,000 clones, around 71% were seen once, and the ten largest hold approximately 23%. The sample was memory CD8+ T cells sorted from blood. The receptors originated from a woman in her twenties or thirties in good health. The CDR3 runs from the conserved cysteine through the conserved F or W. A D gene is named only where the DNA matches it firmly. Clone size is given for some rows only: seen once, a few or many times, or a class if the clone is expanded.

d_call j_call clone_size v_call cdr3_aa cdr3_nt
TRBD2 TRBJ2-2 NA TRBV4-1 CASSQELSGRARLVLPGELFF TGCGCCAGCAGCCAGGAACTTAGCGGGAGGGCCCGTCTCGTACTTCCCGGGGAGCTGTTTTTT
TRBD1 TRBJ2-2 many TRBV25-1 CASQTGGDTGELFF TGTGCCAGCCAGACAGGGGGCGACACCGGGGAGCTGTTTTTT
NA TRBJ2-1 NA TRBV12-5 CASGPGAGEQFF TGTGCTAGTGGCCCTGGAGCAGGCGAGCAGTTCTTC
NA TRBJ2-3 many TRBV7-9 CASSPGGTSTDTQYF TGTGCCAGCAGCCCAGGGGGGACGAGCACAGATACGCAGTATTTT
NA TRBJ2-3 NA TRBV12-5 CASAPRDPNRDTQYF TGTGCTAGTGCCCCCCGGGACCCCAACCGAGATACGCAGTATTTT
TRBD2 TRBJ2-7 NA TRBV11-2 CASSSPGSSGRHKYF TGTGCCAGCAGCTCCCCTGGGAGCAGCGGGAGACATAAGTACTTC
TRBD2 TRBJ2-1 NA TRBV5-1 CASSWTSGSHNEQFF TGCGCCAGCAGCTGGACTAGCGGGAGCCACAATGAGCAGTTCTTC
NA TRBJ1-1 few TRBV15 CATSRFYGENTEAFF TGTGCCACCAGCAGGTTTTATGGGGAGAACACTGAAGCTTTCTTT
TRBD1 TRBJ2-3 few TRBV25-1 CASSESGQGSDTQYF TGTGCCAGCAGTGAAAGTGGACAGGGGTCAGATACGCAGTATTTT
TRBD2 TRBJ2-7 NA TRBV14 CASSLGLVGDEQYF TGTGCCAGCAGCCTGGGACTAGTAGGGGACGAGCAGTACTTC
NA TRBJ1-2 few TRBV7-9 CASSNRLGLPMDGYTF TGTGCCAGCAGCAACCGTTTGGGACTCCCAATGGATGGCTACACCTTC
NA TRBJ2-1 few TRBV5-1 CASSSLRNEQFF TGCGCCAGCAGCTCCCTACGCAATGAGCAGTTCTTC
NA TRBJ2-7 few TRBV29-1 CSVRLNEQYF TGCAGCGTAAGGCTGAACGAGCAGTACTTC
NA TRBJ1-1 NA TRBV4-1 CASSQVRGVTEAFF TGCGCCAGCAGCCAAGTTCGGGGTGTGACTGAAGCTTTCTTT
TRBD2 TRBJ2-1 NA TRBV27 CASRRLAGSYNEQFF TGTGCCAGCAGGCGACTAGCGGGATCCTACAATGAGCAGTTCTTC
TRBD2 TRBJ2-3 NA TRBV9 CASSVDLAGVYITDTQYF TGTGCCAGCAGCGTAGATCTAGCGGGAGTTTATATCACAGATACGCAGTATTTT
NA TRBJ2-7 NA TRBV5-4 CASSLDLVFHEQYF TGTGCCAGCAGCTTGGATCTGGTCTTCCACGAGCAGTACTTC
NA TRBJ2-7 NA TRBV7-9 CASSPVDRNYEQYF TGTGCCAGCAGCCCCGTAGACCGTAACTACGAGCAGTACTTC
TRBD1 TRBJ2-1 NA TRBV27 CASSLSTGYEQFF TGTGCCAGCAGTTTATCGACAGGGTATGAGCAGTTCTTC
TRBD1 TRBJ2-5 NA TRBV4-1 CASSQGPGGEETQYF TGCGCCAGCAGCCAAGGGCCAGGGGGAGAAGAGACCCAGTACTTC
NA TRBJ1-3 NA TRBV5-6 CASSMDLGSGNTIYF TGTGCCAGCAGCATGGACCTGGGGTCTGGAAACACCATATATTTT
TRBD2 TRBJ2-1 many TRBV28 CASRTPLAGAHQDEQFF TGTGCCAGCAGGACCCCACTAGCGGGAGCCCACCAGGATGAGCAGTTCTTC
TRBD1 TRBJ2-5 NA TRBV19 CASSMTGVETQYF TGTGCCAGTAGTATGACAGGGGTTGAGACCCAGTACTTC
NA TRBJ1-1 NA TRBV19 CASGQTEAFF TGTGCCAGTGGGCAAACTGAAGCTTTCTTT